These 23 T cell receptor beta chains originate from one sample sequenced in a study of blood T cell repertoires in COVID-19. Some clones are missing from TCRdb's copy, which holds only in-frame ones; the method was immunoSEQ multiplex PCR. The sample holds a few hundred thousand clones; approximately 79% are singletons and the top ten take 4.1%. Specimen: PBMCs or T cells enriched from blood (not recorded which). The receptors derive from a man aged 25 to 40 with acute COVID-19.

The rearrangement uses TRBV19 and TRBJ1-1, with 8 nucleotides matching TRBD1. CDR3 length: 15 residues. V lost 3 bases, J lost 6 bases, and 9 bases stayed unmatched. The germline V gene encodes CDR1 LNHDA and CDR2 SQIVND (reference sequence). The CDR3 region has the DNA TGTGCCAGTAGTATCCAGGACAGGGATGATCCTGAAGCTTTCTTT. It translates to CASSIQDRDDPEAFF.

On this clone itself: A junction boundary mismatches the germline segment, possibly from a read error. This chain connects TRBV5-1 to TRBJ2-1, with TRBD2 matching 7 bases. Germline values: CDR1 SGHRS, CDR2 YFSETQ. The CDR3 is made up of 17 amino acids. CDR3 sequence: CASSSLRRESSYNEQFF. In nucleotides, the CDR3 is TGTGCCAGCAGTTCCCTTCGGCGGGAGAGCTCCTACAATGAGCAGTTCTTC.

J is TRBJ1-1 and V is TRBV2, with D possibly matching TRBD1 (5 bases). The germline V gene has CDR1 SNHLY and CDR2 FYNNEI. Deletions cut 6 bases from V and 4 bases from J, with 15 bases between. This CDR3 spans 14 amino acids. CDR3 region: CASRETGLGTEAFF. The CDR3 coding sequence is TGTGCCAGCAGGGAAACGGGACTGGGCACTGAAGCTTTCTTT.

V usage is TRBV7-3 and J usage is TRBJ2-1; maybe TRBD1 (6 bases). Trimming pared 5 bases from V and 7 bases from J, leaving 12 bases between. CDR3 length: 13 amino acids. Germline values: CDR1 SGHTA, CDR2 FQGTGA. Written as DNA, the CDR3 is TGTGCCAGCAGCCCCGGACAGAAAAATGAGCAGTTCTTC. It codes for CASSPGQKNEQFF.

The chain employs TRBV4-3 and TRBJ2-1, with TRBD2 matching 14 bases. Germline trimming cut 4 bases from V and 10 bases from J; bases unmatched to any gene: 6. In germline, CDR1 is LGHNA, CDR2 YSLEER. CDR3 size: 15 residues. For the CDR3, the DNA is TGCGCCAGCAGCCTTGACGGGACTAGCGGGAGCGAGCAGTTCTTC. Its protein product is CASSLDGTSGSEQFF.

The CDR3 coding sequence is TGTGCCAGCGGCAGTACCGAAGCTTTCTTT. It encodes CASGSTEAFF. The rearrangement links TRBV6-5 to TRBJ1-1; D remains unclear. Germline-derived CDR1 and CDR2 are MNHEY and SVGAGI. The CDR3 loop spans 10 amino acids. Trimming shortened V by 8 bases and J by 8 bases, and 9 bases separated the two germline ends.

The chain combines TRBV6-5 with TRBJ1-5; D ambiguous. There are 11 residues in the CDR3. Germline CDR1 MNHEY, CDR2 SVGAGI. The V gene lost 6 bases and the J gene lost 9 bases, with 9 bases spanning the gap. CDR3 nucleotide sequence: TGTGCCAGCAGGGAGGCAGGGCCCCAGCATTTT. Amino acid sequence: CASREAGPQHF.

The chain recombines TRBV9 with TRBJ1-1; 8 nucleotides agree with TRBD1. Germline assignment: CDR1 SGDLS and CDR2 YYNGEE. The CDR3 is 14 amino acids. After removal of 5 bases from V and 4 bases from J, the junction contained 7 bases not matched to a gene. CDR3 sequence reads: CASSQGAGGTEAFF. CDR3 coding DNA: TGTGCCAGCAGTCAGGGGGCGGGTGGCACTGAAGCTTTCTTT.

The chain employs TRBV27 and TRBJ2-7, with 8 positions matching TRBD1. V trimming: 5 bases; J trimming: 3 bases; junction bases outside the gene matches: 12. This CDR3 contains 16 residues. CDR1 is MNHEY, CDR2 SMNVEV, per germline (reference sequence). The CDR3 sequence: CASSPAGTGRGYEQYV. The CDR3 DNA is TGTGCCAGCAGTCCGGCCGGGACAGGAAGAGGCTACGAGCAGTACGTC.

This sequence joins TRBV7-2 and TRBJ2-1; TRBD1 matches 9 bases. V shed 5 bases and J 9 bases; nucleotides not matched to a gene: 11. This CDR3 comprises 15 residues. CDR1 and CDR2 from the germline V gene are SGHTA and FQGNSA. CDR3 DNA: TGTGCCAGCAGCAAAACGGGACAGGGCATTAGTGAGCAGTTCTTC. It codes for CASSKTGQGISEQFF. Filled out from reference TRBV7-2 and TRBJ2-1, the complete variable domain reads GAGVSQSPSNKVTEKGKDVELRCDPISGHTALYWYRQSLGQGLEFLIYFQGNSAPDKSGLPSDRFSAERTGGSVSTLTIQRTQQEDSAVYLCASSKTGQGISEQFFGPGTRLTVL.

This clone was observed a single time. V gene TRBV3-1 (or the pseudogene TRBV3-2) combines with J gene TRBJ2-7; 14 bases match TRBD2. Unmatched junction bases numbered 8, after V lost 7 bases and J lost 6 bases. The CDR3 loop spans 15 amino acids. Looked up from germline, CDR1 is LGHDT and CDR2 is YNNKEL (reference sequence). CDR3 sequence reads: CASIRGLAGVGEQYV. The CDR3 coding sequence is TGTGCCAGCATACGGGGACTAGCGGGAGTAGGCGAGCAGTACGTC.

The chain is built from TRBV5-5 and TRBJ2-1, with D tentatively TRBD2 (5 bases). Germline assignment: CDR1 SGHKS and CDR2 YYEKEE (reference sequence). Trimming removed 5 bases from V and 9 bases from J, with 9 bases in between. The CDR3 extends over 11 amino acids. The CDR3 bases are TGTGCCAGCAGTCCCGAGGGTGAGCAGTTCTTC. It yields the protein CASSPEGEQFF.

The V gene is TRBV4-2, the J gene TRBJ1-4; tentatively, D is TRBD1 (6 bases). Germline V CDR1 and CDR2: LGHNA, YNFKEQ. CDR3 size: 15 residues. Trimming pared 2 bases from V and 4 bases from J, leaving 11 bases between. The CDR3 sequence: CASSQSTGSNEKLFF. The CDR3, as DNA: TGTGCCAGCAGCCAATCGACAGGAAGTAATGAAAAACTGTTTTTT.

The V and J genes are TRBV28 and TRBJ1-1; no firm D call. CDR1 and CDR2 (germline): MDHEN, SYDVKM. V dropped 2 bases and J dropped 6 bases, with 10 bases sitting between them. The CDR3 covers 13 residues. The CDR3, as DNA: TGTGCCAGCAGTTTAAGCCTTCCGCCTGAAGCTTTCTTT. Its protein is CASSLSLPPEAFF. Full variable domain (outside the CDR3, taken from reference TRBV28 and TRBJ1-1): DVKVTQSSRYLVKRTGEKVFLECVQDMDHENMFWYRQDPGLGLRLIYFSYDVKMKEKGDIPEGYSVSREKKERFSLILESASTNQTSMYLCASSLSLPPEAFFGQGTRLTVV.

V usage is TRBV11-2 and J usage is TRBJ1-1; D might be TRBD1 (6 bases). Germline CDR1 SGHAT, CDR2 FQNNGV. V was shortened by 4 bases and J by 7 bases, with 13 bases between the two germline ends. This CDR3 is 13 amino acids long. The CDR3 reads CASSSSHRVEAFF. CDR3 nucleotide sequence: TGTGCCAGCAGCTCCTCCCACAGGGTTGAAGCTTTCTTT.

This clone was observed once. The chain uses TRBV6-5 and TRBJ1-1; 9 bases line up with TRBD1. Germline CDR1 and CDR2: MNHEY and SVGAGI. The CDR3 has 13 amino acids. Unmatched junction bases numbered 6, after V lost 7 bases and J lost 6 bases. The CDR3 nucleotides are TGTGCCAGCACCGGGACAGGGAGGGCTGAAGCTTTCTTT. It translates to CASTGTGRAEAFF.

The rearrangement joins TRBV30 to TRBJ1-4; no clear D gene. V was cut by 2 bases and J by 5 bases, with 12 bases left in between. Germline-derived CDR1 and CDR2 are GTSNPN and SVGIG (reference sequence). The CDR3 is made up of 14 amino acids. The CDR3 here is CAWSPTRRNEKLFF. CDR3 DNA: TGTGCCTGGAGTCCAACACGGAGGAATGAAAAACTGTTTTTT.

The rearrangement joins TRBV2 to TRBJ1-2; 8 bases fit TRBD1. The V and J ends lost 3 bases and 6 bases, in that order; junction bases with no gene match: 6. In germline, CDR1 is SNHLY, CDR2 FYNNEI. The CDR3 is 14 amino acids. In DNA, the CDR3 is TGTGCCAGCAGTGACCTCAGGGGGCGGAATGGCTACACCTTC. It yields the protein CASSDLRGRNGYTF.

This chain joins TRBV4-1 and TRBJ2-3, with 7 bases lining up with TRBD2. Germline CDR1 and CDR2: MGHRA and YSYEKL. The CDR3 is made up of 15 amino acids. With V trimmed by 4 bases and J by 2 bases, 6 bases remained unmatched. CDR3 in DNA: TGCGCCAGCAGCCTGACTAGCCGACACACAGATACGCAGTATTTT. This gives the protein CASSLTSRHTDTQYF.

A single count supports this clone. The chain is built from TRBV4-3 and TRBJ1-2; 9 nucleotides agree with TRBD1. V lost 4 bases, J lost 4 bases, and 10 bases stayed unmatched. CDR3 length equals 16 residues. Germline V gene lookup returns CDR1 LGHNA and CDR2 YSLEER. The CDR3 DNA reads TGCGCCAGCAGCCCCGTGTCGGGACAGGGATCCTATGGCTACACCTTC. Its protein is CASSPVSGQGSYGYTF.

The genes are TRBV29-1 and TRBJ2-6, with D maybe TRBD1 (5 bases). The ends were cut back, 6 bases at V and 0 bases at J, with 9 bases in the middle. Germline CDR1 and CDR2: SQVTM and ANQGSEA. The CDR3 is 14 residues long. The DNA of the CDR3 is TGCAGCGTCGGACACACCTCTGGGGCCAACGTCCTGACTTTC. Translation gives CSVGHTSGANVLTF.

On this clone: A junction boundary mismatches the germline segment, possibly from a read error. CDR3 protein: CASSLAVLPNEQFF. The CDR3 nucleotides read TGTGCCAGCAGCCTAGCGGTGCTACCCAATGAGCAGTTCTTC. The J gene is TRBJ2-1, the V gene TRBV7-8; TRBD2 aligns across 7 bases. The CDR3 spans 14 residues. Germline CDR1 reads SGHVS; CDR2 reads FQNEAQ.

The CDR3 here is CASSLGGLEQFF. The CDR3 nucleotides read TGTGCCAGCAGCTTAGGGGGGCTTGAGCAGTTCTTC. This chain uses TRBV7-9 with TRBJ2-1, with a weak D call TRBD1 (6 bases). The CDR3 runs 12 residues. The V end was cut by 1 base, the J end by 9 bases, with 7 bases between. In germline, CDR1 is SEHNR, CDR2 FQNEAQ (reference sequence).